This TCR beta chain comes out of a study of T cell repertoires in cytomegalovirus infection. Background on the study: Public signatures in TCR beta pointed to CMV infection and matching HLA type.

One entry per CDR3 protein, called by TCRdb with MiXCR from the reads. The sample shows approximately 490,000 distinct CDR3 sequences, over 9% of them seen only once. Comments on this clonotype: No antigen is known for it.

V gave up 7 bases and J gave up 5 bases, with 12 bases separating them. Germline assignment: CDR1 DFQATT and CDR2 SNEGSKA (reference sequence). The CDR3 runs to 12 residues. Study-level points and caveats: People with CMV and the relevant HLA were identified by cumulative public TCR beta family frequency. CMV-specific TCR beta clonotypes restricted by HLA-C dominated the ex vivo response.

Sequenced: PBMCs. This TCR was recovered from a human donor in good health (CMV status not recorded). Some clones in this sample may be carry-over from other donors' samples. The chain uses TRBV20-1 and TRBJ2-1; D possibly corresponds to TRBD2 (6 bases). CDR3 residues: CSGGVYDNEQFF. CDR3 in DNA: TGCAGTGGGGGGGTTTACGACAATGAGCAGTTCTTC.